This TCR beta chain stems from a study of CD8 T cells in ankylosing spondylitis (TCRdb year 2017). Some background on the complete study: The study set out to find disease-linked TCR variants by profiling T cell receptor beta repertoires in ankylosing spondylitis patients and healthy donors. The full study cohort was made up of 25 ankylosing spondylitis patients and roughly 98 healthy donors. Peripheral blood samples were taken, and synovial fluid was additionally collected from ankylosing spondylitis patients. Study-wide findings and limitations: Significant enrichment of the disease-linked clones was reported in matched synovial fluid samples from ankylosing spondylitis patients. Blood from ankylosing spondylitis patients appeared to be characterized by a TCR beta motif made up of under ten highly homologous amino acid variants. Some motif variants had previously been reported in the synovial fluid and blood of reactive arthritis patients, which suggests shared mechanisms of disease initiation. The disease-linked clones had a CD8+ phenotype and were found at relatively low frequencies in peripheral blood.

Concerning this clonotype: Its target antigen remains unknown. Nothing much larger sits one base from this clone, and base qualities are not available.

Deletion took 0 bases off V and 4 bases off J, with a span of 14 bases between the germline ends. Counted from cysteine to phenylalanine, this CDR3 has 16 amino acids. Kept here is only the CDR3 DNA, which spans 48 bases and is read in frame from base 1. According to the germline V gene, CDR1 reads MNHEY and CDR2 reads SVGAGI. TCRdb names Illumina HiSeq 2500 as the instrument used. Quantitative 5'-RACE with molecular barcodes was used to prepare TCR beta libraries. On the study's bioinformatics: To identify disease-linked TCR variants, a new computational method was used, one built on a probabilistic model of VDJ rearrangement. TCRdb handled the public reads itself, with Q25 trimming in fastp and clone calling in MiXCR, and kept productive beta chains. All rows with the same CDR3 protein become a single entry with the most common DNA and genes. These V and J calls originate from TCRdb's pipeline instead of the authors' own analysis. The sample yields 200,000 to 250,000 distinct CDR3 sequences; around 17% were counted once. Of the sample, about 42% is held by the ten largest clones.

The sequencing input was blood, either unsorted or a sorted T cell fraction (not recorded which). The sequence is built from TRBV6-5 and TRBJ2-3; the D gene assignment is perhaps TRBD1 or TRBD2, with each matching 7 bases. The source is a male donor with ankylosing spondylitis. The nucleotide sequence reads TGTGCCAGCAGTTACTCCGGCAGGGGGAGGGCAGATACGCAGTATTTT. It is translated as CASSYSGRGRADTQYF.